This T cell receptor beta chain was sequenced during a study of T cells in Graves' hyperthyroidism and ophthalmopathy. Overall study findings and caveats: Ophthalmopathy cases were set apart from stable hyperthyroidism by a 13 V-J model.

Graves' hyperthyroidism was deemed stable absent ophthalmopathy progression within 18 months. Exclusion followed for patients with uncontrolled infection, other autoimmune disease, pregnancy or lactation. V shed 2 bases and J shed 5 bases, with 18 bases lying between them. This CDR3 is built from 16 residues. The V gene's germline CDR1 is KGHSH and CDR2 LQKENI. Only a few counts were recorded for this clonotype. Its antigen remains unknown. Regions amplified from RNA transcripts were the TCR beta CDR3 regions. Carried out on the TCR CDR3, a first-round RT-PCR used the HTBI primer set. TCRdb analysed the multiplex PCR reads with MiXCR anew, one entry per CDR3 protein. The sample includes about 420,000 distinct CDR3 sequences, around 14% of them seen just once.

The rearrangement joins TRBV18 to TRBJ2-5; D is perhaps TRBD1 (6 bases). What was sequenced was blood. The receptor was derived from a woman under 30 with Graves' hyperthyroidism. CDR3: CASSPYYRVTGETQYF. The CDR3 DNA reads TGTGCCAGCTCACCATACTACAGGGTCACTGGGGAGACCCAGTACTTC.